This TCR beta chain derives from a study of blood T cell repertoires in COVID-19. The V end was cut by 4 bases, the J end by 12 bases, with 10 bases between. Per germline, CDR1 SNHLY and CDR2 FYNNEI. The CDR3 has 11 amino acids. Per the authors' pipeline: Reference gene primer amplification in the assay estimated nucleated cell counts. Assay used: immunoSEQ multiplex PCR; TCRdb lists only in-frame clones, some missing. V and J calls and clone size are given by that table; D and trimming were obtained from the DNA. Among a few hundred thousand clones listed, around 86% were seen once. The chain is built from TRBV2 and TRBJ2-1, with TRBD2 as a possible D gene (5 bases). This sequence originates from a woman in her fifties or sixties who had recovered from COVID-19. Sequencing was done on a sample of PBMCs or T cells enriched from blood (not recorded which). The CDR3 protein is CASSVEGRQFF. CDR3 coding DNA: TGTGCCAGCAGTGTCGAGGGAAGGCAGTTCTTC.